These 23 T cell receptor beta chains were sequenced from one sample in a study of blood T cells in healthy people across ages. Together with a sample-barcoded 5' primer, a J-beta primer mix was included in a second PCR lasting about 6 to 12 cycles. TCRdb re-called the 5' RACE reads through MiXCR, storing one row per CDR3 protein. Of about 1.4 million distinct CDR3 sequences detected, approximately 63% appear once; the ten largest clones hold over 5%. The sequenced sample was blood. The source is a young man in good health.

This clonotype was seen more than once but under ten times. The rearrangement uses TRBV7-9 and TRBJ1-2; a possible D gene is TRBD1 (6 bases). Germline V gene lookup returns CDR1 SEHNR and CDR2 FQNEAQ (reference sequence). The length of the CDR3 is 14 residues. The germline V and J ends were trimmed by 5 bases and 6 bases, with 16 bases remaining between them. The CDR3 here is CASSPRGALNGYTF. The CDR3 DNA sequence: TGTGCCAGCAGCCCTAGGGGGGCTCTTAATGGCTACACCTTC.

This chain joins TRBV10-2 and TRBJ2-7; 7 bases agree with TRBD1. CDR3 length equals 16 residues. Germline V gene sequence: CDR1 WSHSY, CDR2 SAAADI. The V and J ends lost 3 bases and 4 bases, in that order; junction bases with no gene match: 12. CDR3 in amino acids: CASSDDRSGGIYEQYF. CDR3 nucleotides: TGCGCCAGCAGTGACGATCGGTCAGGGGGTATATACGAGCAGTACTTC.

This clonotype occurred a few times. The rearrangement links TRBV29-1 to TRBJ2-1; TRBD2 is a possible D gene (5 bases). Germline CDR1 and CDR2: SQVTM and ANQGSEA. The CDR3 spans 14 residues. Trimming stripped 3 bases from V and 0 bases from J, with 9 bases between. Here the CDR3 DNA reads TGCAGCGTTGACTCGGGGAACTCCTACAATGAGCAGTTCTTC. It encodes CSVDSGNSYNEQFF.

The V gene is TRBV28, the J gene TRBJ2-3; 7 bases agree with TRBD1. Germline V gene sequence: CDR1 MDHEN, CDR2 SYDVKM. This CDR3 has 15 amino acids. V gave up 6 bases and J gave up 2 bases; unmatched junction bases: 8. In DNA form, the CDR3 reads TGTGCCAGCAGGGGATGGGGACAGTTCACAGATACGCAGTATTTT. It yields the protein CASRGWGQFTDTQYF.

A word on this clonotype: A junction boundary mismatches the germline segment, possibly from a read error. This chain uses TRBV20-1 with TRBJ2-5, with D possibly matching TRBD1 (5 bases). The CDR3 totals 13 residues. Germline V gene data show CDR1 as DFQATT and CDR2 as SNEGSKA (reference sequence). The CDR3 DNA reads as TGCAGTGCTAGAGGGCAGGGCCAAGAGATCCAGTACTTC. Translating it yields CSARGQGQEIQYF.

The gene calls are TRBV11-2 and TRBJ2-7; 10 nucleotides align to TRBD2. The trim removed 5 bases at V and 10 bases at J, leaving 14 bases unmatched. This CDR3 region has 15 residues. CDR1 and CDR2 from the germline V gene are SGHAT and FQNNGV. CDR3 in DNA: TGTGCCAGCAGCACTAGCGGGAAGACCAGAGGGGCCCAGTACTTC. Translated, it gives CASSTSGKTRGAQYF.

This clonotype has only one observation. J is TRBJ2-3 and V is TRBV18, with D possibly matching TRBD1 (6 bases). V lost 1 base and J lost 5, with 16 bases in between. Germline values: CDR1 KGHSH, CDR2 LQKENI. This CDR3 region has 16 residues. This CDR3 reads CASSPRAARGKDTQYF. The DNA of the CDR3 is TGTGCCAGCTCACCACGAGCCGCCAGGGGAAAAGATACGCAGTATTTT.

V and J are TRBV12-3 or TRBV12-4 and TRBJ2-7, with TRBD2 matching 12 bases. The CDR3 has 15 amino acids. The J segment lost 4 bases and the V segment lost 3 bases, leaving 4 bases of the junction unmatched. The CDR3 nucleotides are TGTGCCAGCAGTTTGACTAGCGGGAGACCATACGAGCAGTACTTC. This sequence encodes CASSLTSGRPYEQYF.

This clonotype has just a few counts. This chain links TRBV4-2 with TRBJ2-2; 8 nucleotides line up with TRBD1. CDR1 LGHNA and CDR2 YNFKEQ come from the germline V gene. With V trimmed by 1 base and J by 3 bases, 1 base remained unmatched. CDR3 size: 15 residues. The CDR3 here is CASSQVDRDTGELFF. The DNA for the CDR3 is TGTGCCAGCAGCCAAGTGGACAGGGACACCGGGGAGCTGTTTTTT.

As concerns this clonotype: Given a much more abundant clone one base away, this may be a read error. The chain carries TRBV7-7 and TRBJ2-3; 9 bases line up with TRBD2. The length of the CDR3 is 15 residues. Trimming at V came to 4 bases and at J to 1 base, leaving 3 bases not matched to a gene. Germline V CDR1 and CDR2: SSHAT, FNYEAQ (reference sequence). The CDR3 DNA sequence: TGTGCCAGCAGCTCCGGGACTAGCCGCACAGATACGCAGTATTTT. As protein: CASSSGTSRTDTQYF.

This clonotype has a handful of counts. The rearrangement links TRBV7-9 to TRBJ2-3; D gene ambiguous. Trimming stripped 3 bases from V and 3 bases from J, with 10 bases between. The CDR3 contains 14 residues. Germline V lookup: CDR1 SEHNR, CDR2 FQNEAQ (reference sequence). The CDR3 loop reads CASSLSPDTDTQYF. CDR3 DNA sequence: TGTGCCAGCAGCTTGAGCCCTGATACAGATACGCAGTATTTT. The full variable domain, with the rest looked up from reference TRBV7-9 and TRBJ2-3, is DTGVSQNPRHKITKRGQNVTFRCDPISEHNRLYWYRQTLGQGPEFLTYFQNEAQLEKSRLLSDRFSAERPKGSFSTLEIQRTEQGDSAMYLCASSLSPDTDTQYFGPGTRLTVL.

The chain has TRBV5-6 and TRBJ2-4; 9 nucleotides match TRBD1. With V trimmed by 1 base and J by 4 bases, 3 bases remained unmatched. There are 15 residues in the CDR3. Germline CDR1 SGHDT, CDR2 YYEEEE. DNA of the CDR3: TGTGCCAGCAGCTTGAGTGGGACAGGGAAAAACATTCAGTACTTC. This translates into CASSLSGTGKNIQYF. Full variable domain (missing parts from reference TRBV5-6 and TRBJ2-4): DAGVTQSPTHLIKTRGQQVTLRCSPKSGHDTVSWYQQALGQGPQFIFQYYEEEERQRGNFPDRFSGHQFPNYSSELNVNALLLGDSALYLCASSLSGTGKNIQYFGAGTRLSVL.

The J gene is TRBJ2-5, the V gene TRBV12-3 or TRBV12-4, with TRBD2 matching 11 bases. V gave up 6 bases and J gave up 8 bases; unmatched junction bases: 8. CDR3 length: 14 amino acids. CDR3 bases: TGTGCCAGCAGCCCGCTTAGCGGGGGGGGTACCCAGTACTTC. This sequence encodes CASSPLSGGGTQYF.

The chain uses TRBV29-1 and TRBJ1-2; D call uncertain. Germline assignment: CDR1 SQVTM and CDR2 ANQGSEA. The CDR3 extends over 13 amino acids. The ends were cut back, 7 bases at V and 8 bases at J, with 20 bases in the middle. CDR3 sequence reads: CSAGRENPRGYTF. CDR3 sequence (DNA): TGCAGCGCGGGTAGGGAGAACCCTCGGGGCTACACCTTC. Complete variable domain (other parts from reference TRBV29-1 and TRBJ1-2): SAVISQKPSRDICQRGTSLTIQCQVDSQVTMMFWYRQQPGQSLTLIATANQGSEATYESGFVIDKFPISRPNLTFSTLTVSNMSPEDSSIYLCSAGRENPRGYTFGSGTRLTVV.

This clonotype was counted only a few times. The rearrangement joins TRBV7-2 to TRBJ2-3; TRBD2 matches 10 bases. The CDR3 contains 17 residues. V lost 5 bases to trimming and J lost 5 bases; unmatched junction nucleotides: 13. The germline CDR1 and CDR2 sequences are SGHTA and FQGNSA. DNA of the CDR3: TGTGCCAGCAGCCCACCCGGGACTAGCGAAATGGTAGATACGCAGTATTTT. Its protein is CASSPPGTSEMVDTQYF.

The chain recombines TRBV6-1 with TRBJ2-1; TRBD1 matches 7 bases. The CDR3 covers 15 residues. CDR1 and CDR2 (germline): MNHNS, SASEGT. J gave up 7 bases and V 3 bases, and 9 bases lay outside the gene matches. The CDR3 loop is CASSEKTGSRNEQFF. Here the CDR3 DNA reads TGTGCCAGCAGTGAGAAGACAGGGTCTAGGAATGAGCAGTTCTTC.

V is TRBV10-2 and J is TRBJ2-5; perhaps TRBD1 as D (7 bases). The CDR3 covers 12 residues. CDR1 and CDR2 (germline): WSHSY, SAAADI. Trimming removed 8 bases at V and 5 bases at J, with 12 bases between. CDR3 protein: CASQGGMETQYF. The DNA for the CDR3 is TGCGCCAGCCAGGGGGGTATGGAGACCCAGTACTTC.

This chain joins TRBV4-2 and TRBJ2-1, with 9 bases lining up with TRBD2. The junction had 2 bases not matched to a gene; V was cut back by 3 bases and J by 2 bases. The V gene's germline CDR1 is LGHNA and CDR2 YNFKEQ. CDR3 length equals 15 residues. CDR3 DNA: TGTGCCAGCAGCCAGCGGGGGGGAGCCTACAATGAGCAGTTCTTC. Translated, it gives CASSQRGGAYNEQFF.

CDR3 in amino acids: CASKVDKEYF. The CDR3 coding sequence is TGTGCCAGCAAAGTGGACAAAGAGTACTTC. The chain combines TRBV6-2 or TRBV6-3 with TRBJ2-5; TRBD1 is a possible D gene (5 bases). V lost 7 bases and J lost 12, with 12 bases in between. Germline CDR1 is MNHEY and CDR2 is SVGEGT. The CDR3 spans 10 residues.

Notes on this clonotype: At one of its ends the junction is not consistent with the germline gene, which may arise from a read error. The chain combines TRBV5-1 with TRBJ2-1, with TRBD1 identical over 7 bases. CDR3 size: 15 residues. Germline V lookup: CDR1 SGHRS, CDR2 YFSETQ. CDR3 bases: TGCGCCAGCAGTTTGGATGGACAGGCCTCCAATGAGCAGTTCTTC. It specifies CASSLDGQASNEQFF. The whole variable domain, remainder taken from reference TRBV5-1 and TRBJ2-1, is KAGVTQTPRYLIKTRGQQVTLSCSPISGHRSVSWYQQTPGQGLQFLFEYFSETQRNKGNFPGRFSGRQFSNSRSEMNVSTLELGDSALYLCASSLDGQASNEQFFGPGTRLTVL.

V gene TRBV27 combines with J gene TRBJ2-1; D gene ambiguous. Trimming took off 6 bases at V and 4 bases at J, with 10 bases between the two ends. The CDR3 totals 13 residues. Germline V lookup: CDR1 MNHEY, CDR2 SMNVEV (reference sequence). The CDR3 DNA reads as TGTGCCAGCAGCCTCTTTGGGTACAATGAGCAGTTCTTC. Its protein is CASSLFGYNEQFF.

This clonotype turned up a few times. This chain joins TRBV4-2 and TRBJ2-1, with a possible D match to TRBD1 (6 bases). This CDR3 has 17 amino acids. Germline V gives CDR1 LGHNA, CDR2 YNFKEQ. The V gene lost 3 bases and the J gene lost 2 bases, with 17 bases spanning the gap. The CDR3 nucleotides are TGTGCCAGCAGCCAGCACCCCGGACAGCCTCCCTACAATGAGCAGTTCTTC. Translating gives CASSQHPGQPPYNEQFF.

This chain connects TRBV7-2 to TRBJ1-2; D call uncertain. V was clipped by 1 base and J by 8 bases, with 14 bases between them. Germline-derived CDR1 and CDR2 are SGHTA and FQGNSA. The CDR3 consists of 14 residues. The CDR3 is CASSLEIRTGGYTF. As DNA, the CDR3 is TGTGCCAGCAGCTTAGAGATCCGGACGGGCGGCTACACCTTC. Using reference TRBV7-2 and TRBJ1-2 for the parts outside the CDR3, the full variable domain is GAGVSQSPSNKVTEKGKDVELRCDPISGHTALYWYRQSLGQGLEFLIYFQGNSAPDKSGLPSDRFSAERTGGSVSTLTIQRTQQEDSAVYLCASSLEIRTGGYTFGSGTRLTVV.